The 22 T cell receptor beta chains in this list originate from one sample, sequenced in a study of blood T cell repertoires in COVID-19. Sequencing was performed with immunoSEQ multiplex PCR; in TCRdb, only in-frame clones are kept and a portion is missing. The table shows some 35,000 clones, with 83% occurring only once. Sequencing input: peripheral blood. The receptors come from a man aged 45-60 years with acute or convalescent COVID-19.

The chain links TRBV28 to TRBJ2-7; D is undetermined. Trimming left V 6 bases short and J 6 bases short, with 9 bases between. Per the germline V gene, CDR1 is MDHEN and CDR2 is SYDVKM. There are 11 residues in the CDR3. The CDR3 nucleotides are TGTGCCAGCAGCCCCACTGTCGAGCAGTACTTC. This translates into CASSPTVEQYF. Complete variable domain (other parts from reference TRBV28 and TRBJ2-7): DVKVTQSSRYLVKRTGEKVFLECVQDMDHENMFWYRQDPGLGLRLIYFSYDVKMKEKGDIPEGYSVSREKKERFSLILESASTNQTSMYLCASSPTVEQYFGPGTRLTVT.

The chain carries TRBV12-2 and TRBJ2-7; the DNA was not used to check the table's D call, TRBD2. TRBV12-2 is labeled a pseudogene. The CDR3 spans 17 residues. The CDR3, as DNA: TGTGCAAGTCGCTCACGCCACCTCGGAGGGATTTTCTACGAGCAGTACTTC. Amino acid sequence: CASRSRHLGGIFYEQYF.

This clone ranks as large. The chain is built from TRBV7-8 and TRBJ2-4, with D perhaps TRBD1 (5 bases). The CDR3 is made up of 15 amino acids. Germline CDR1 and CDR2: SGHVS and FQNEAQ. Trimming stripped 5 bases from V and 8 bases from J, with 19 bases between. The CDR3 reads CASSAGRALVDIQYF. The CDR3, as DNA: TGTGCCAGCAGCGCAGGCAGGGCTCTTGTGGACATTCAGTACTTC.

J is TRBJ1-1 and V is TRBV7-3; unclear D gene. The V gene lost 3 bases and the J gene lost 5 bases, with 10 bases spanning the gap. This CDR3 region has 13 residues. From germline, CDR1 is SGHTA and CDR2 FQGTGA. Here the CDR3 DNA reads TGTGCCAGCAGCTTTTCAGGAAGAACTGAAGCTTTCTTT. It yields the protein CASSFSGRTEAFF.

The chain couples TRBV7-3 to TRBJ2-1, with 7 bases matching TRBD2. The length of the CDR3 is 16 residues. Germline CDR1 SGHTA, CDR2 FQGTGA. The trim removed 1 base at V and 2 bases at J, leaving 5 bases unmatched. The CDR3 region is CASSLRASGTYNEQFF. The CDR3 DNA follows: TGTGCCAGCAGCTTAAGGGCTAGCGGAACCTACAATGAGCAGTTCTTC.

This clone has only a few counts. The genes are TRBV5-1 and TRBJ2-1; D is unresolved. Germline CDR1 reads SGHRS; CDR2 reads YFSETQ. V was clipped by 5 bases and J by 3 bases, with 21 bases between them. There are 17 residues in the CDR3. In DNA form, the CDR3 reads TGCGCCAGCAGAGTTTCGATGGAGCTAGTACTCTACAATGAGCAGTTCTTC. Its protein is CASRVSMELVLYNEQFF.

The chain links TRBV28 to TRBJ2-3, with D possibly TRBD2 on 6 matching bases. The CDR3 has 14 amino acids. Germline V gene sequence: CDR1 MDHEN, CDR2 SYDVKM. Trimming removed 7 bases from V and 5 bases from J, with 16 bases in between. CDR3 protein: CASIERADKDTQYF. CDR3 DNA: TGTGCCAGCATTGAGCGGGCCGACAAAGATACGCAGTATTTT.

The chain joins TRBV6-5 to TRBJ1-5, with unresolved D. Germline V gene data show CDR1 as MNHEY and CDR2 as SVGAGI. With 5 bases removed from V and 3 bases from J, the gap between germline ends came to 8 bases. CDR3 length equals 13 residues. The CDR3: CASSTGANQPQHF. The CDR3 DNA reads as TGTGCCAGCAGTACTGGAGCCAATCAGCCCCAGCATTTT.

This clone has a handful of counts. V usage is TRBV7-6 and J usage is TRBJ2-2; 8 bases line up with TRBD1. CDR3 length: 15 amino acids. V gave up 5 bases and J gave up 2 bases; unmatched junction bases: 4. Germline V gene data show CDR1 as SGHVS and CDR2 as FNYEAQ. The CDR3 sequence is CASSIGQGNTGELFF. CDR3 bases: TGTGCCAGCAGCATTGGACAGGGAAACACCGGGGAGCTGTTTTTT.

The chain has TRBV9 and TRBJ1-3; unclear D gene. Trimming removed 2 bases at V and 4 bases at J, with 4 bases between. This CDR3 spans 12 amino acids. The germline gives CDR1 SGDLS, CDR2 YYNGEE. CDR3 sequence: CASSVLGNTIYF. CDR3 sequence (DNA): TGTGCCAGCAGCGTCTTGGGAAACACCATATATTTT. Looking up the rest from reference TRBV9 and TRBJ1-3 gives the full variable domain: DSGVTQTPKHLITATGQRVTLRCSPRSGDLSVYWYQQSLDQGLQFLIQYYNGEERAKGNILERFSAQQFPDLHSELNLSSLELGDSALYFCASSVLGNTIYFGEGSWLTVV.

The J gene is TRBJ2-1, the V gene TRBV4-1, with 8 bases identical to TRBD2. Germline V CDR1 and CDR2: MGHRA, YSYEKL. The CDR3 spans 19 residues. With V trimmed by 1 base and J by 5 bases, 16 bases remained unmatched. The CDR3 is CASSQVVSGLGGKDNEQFF. Written as DNA, the CDR3 is TGCGCCAGCAGCCAAGTCGTTTCGGGACTAGGAGGTAAGGACAATGAGCAGTTCTTC.

This rearrangement joins TRBV19 to TRBJ1-1, with 10 nucleotides matching TRBD1. The V gene end was trimmed by 6 bases and the J gene end by 0 bases; junction bases not matched to a gene: 7. CDR1 and CDR2 (germline): LNHDA, SQIVND (reference sequence). This CDR3 is built from 16 residues. In DNA form, the CDR3 reads TGTGCCAGTAGGACAGGGGGCTGGAGGATGAACACTGAAGCTTTCTTT. Translating gives CASRTGGWRMNTEAFF.

This sequence joins TRBV2 and TRBJ2-7; D is undetermined. This CDR3 contains 14 residues. Trimming took off 2 bases at V and 2 bases at J, with 10 bases between the two ends. Germline V gene sequence: CDR1 SNHLY, CDR2 FYNNEI. CDR3 loop: CASSESLLTYEQYF. CDR3 DNA: TGTGCCAGCAGTGAATCACTTCTGACCTACGAGCAGTACTTC.

The chain joins TRBV7-3 to TRBJ2-2; TRBD2 agrees at 9 bases. The CDR3 extends over 16 amino acids. Germline assignment: CDR1 SGHTA and CDR2 FQGTGA. Germline trimming cut 2 bases from V and 5 bases from J; bases unmatched to any gene: 6. The CDR3 DNA sequence: TGTGCCAGCAGCTTAGACGGGACTAGCAGGACCGGGGAGCTGTTTTTT. Translating gives CASSLDGTSRTGELFF.

CDR3: CASSYGTGDSYEQYF. The CDR3 region has the DNA TGCGCCAGCAGCTATGGGACAGGGGATTCCTACGAGCAGTACTTC. The chain recombines TRBV5-1 with TRBJ2-7; 10 bases are shared with TRBD1. This CDR3 is 15 amino acids long. The J segment lost 1 base and the V segment lost 3 bases, leaving 4 bases of the junction unmatched. The germline gives CDR1 SGHRS, CDR2 YFSETQ.

V and J are TRBV28 and TRBJ2-1; 11 bases match TRBD2. This CDR3 is 14 amino acids long. Germline lookup yields CDR1 MDHEN and CDR2 SYDVKM. J gave up 9 bases and V 8 bases, and 9 bases lay outside the gene matches. This CDR3 reads CASGGLAGGREQFF. CDR3 coding DNA: TGTGCCAGCGGCGGCCTAGCGGGAGGTCGTGAGCAGTTCTTC.

This clone showed up just a few times. This sequence joins TRBV10-1 and TRBJ1-6, with D uncertain. The CDR3 length is 12 residues. V lost 9 bases to trimming and J lost 9 bases, with 12 bases between them. CDR1 WNHNN and CDR2 SYGVQD come from the germline V gene (reference sequence). Here the CDR3 reads CASLNSSSPLHF. In nucleotides, the CDR3 is TGCGCCAGTCTTAATAGTAGTTCACCCCTCCACTTT.

The chain uses TRBV5-6 and TRBJ2-5, with D possibly TRBD1 on 6 matching bases. This CDR3 has 14 amino acids. Per germline, CDR1 SGHDT and CDR2 YYEEEE. V gave up 2 bases and J gave up 1 base, with 9 bases separating them. The CDR3 protein is CASSFVGAQETQYF. The DNA for the CDR3 is TGTGCCAGCAGCTTCGTGGGGGCCCAAGAGACCCAGTACTTC.

This clone has a handful of counts. The rearrangement links TRBV5-4 to TRBJ1-1; 7 bases map to TRBD1. The V and J ends lost 4 bases and 0 bases, in that order; junction bases with no gene match: 3. Germline CDR1 SGHNT, CDR2 YYREEE (reference sequence). This CDR3 comprises 14 residues. The CDR3 DNA reads TGTGCCAGCAGCCTGGGACAGATGAACACTGAAGCTTTCTTT. It translates to CASSLGQMNTEAFF.

V and J are TRBV16 and TRBJ1-3, with D hard to call. Trimming took off 0 bases at V and 4 bases at J, with 10 bases between the two ends. Germline CDR1 is KGHSY and CDR2 is FQNENV. The CDR3 consists of 15 residues. DNA of the CDR3: TGTGCCAGCAGCCAATCGATGATTCAGGGAAACACCATATATTTT. Its protein is CASSQSMIQGNTIYF.

The rearrangement uses TRBV7-8 and TRBJ2-5; 7 bases are shared with TRBD2. The CDR3 contains 15 residues. Germline CDR1 reads SGHVS; CDR2 reads FQNEAQ. V dropped 6 bases and J dropped 5; count of bases not matched to a gene: 12. The CDR3 protein is CASSPVAGDGETQYF. In DNA form, the CDR3 reads TGTGCCAGCAGTCCCGTCGCGGGGGACGGGGAGACCCAGTACTTC. The full variable domain, completed using reference TRBV7-8 and TRBJ2-5, is GAGVSQSPRYKVAKRGQDVALRCDPISGHVSLFWYQQALGQGPEFLTYFQNEAQLDKSGLPSDRFFAERPEGSVSTLKIQRTQQEDSAVYLCASSPVAGDGETQYFGPGTRLLVL.

The rearrangement joins TRBV19 to TRBJ2-5; the D is unclear. The CDR3 runs to 11 residues. Looked up from germline, CDR1 is LNHDA and CDR2 is SQIVND (reference sequence). With 3 bases removed from V and 5 bases from J, the gap between germline ends came to 4 bases. As DNA, the CDR3 is TGTGCCAGTAGTATTATGGAGACCCAGTACTTC. Its protein is CASSIMETQYF.